These T cell receptor beta chains were read from a single sample in a study of CD8+ T cells in alopecia areata. The assay was immunoSEQ multiplex PCR, and TCRdb's table has in-frame clones only and misses some. Of 180,000 or so clones detected, approximately 65% appear once; the ten largest clones hold roughly an eighth. The sample here was CD8+ T cells sorted from blood, taken at week 0. The receptors derive from a human donor with alopecia areata. The CDR3 runs from the conserved cysteine through the conserved F or W. D genes are given only for firm matches. Only some rows state a clone size, as once, few, many or a class for expanded clones.

TRBJ2-5,TRBV6-6,once,-,CASSYSFGETQYF,TGTGCCAGCAGTTACTCGTTTGGAGAGACCCAGTACTTC
TRBJ2-5,TRBV7-8,few,-,CASSLVSSQETQYF,TGTGCCAGCAGCTTAGTCTCCTCCCAAGAGACCCAGTACTTC
TRBJ1-2,TRBV4-2,-,-,CASSQLSREDGYTF,TGTGCCAGCAGCCAACTGTCCAGGGAAGATGGCTACACCTTC
TRBJ2-3,TRBV7-9,-,-,CASSHEQSDTQYF,TGTGCCAGCAGCCACGAACAGTCGGATACGCAGTATTTT
TRBJ1-1,TRBV4-1,-,-,CASSCRDLRIWVTNTEAFF,TGCGCCAGCAGCTGTCGGGATTTGAGGATTTGGGTCACGAACACTGAAGCTTTCTTT
TRBJ1-1,TRBV4-1,-,-,CASSQPRALNTEAFF,TGCGCCAGCAGCCAACCGAGGGCCTTAAACACTGAAGCTTTCTTT
TRBJ1-1,TRBV6-5,-,-,CASRSTGQAFF,TGTGCCAGCAGGTCGACGGGGCAAGCTTTCTTT
TRBJ2-1,TRBV4-2,few,-,CASSQDSSLGNEQFF,TGTGCCAGCAGCCAAGATTCAAGCTTGGGGAATGAGCAGTTCTTC
TRBJ2-7,TRBV30,-,-,CAWSFRGSYEQYF,TGTGCCTGGAGTTTCAGGGGTTCGTACGAGCAGTACTTC
TRBJ1-2,TRBV5-6,-,-,CASTVGADGYTF,TGTGCCAGCACAGTGGGGGCGGATGGCTACACCTTC
TRBJ2-3,TRBV7-9,-,TRBD1,CASSQPSDRGLEDTQYF,TGTGCCAGCAGCCAACCTTCCGACAGGGGCCTCGAAGATACGCAGTATTTT
TRBJ2-3,TRBV27,once,TRBD1,CASRLRDRGKTDTQYF,TGTGCCAGCAGACTACGGGACAGGGGGAAGACAGATACGCAGTATTTT
TRBJ2-1,TRBV11-2,once,-,CASPEAEEQFF,TGTGCCAGCCCCGAAGCAGAGGAGCAGTTCTTC
TRBJ2-4,TRBV4-1,-,TRBD1,CASSCGQGGKNIQYF,TGCGCCAGCAGTTGTGGACAGGGCGGCAAAAACATTCAGTACTTC
TRBJ1-1,TRBV29-1,few,TRBD1,CSVGGQGAKNTEAFF,TGCAGCGTTGGAGGACAGGGGGCAAAGAACACTGAAGCTTTCTTT
TRBJ1-4,TRBV9,-,-,CASSASVATNEKLFF,TGTGCCAGCAGCGCCAGCGTTGCAACTAATGAAAAACTGTTTTTT